This entry concerns a single T cell receptor beta chain. Its matching antigen is unknown. This record comes from a study of cytotoxic CD8 clonotypes in ibrutinib-treated CLL. Study-wide results and limits: Baseline clonality, higher than in age-matched healthy donors, tracked circulating CD8+ T-cell counts.

CDR1 and CDR2 from the germline V gene are SGHRS and YFSETQ. The CDR3 has 16 amino acids. J gave up 3 bases and V 2 bases, and 10 bases lay outside the gene matches. The method was immunoSEQ multiplex PCR; TCRdb's version includes in-frame clones alone and lacks a portion of them. The sample has tens of thousands of clones, about 64% seen once. The chain has TRBV5-1 and TRBJ1-2; 7 bases fit TRBD1. The TCR comes from a human donor with chronic lymphocytic leukemia. Sample: PBMCs, taken at disease progression, from a patient treated with ibrutinib. CDR3 sequence reads: CASSFDRATPDYGYTF. The CDR3 nucleotides read TGCGCCAGCAGCTTCGACAGGGCTACACCTGACTATGGCTACACCTTC.